The T cell receptor (beta chain) described here comes from a study of cytomegalovirus exposure and HLA in healthy donors. Study-wide results and limits: In a later analysis, TCR beta V- and J-gene trimming showed a link to a missense DCLRE1C variant. Further analysis was carried out later, and it showed several of the most significant clusters appearing linked to common viral pathogens.

The CDR3 sequence is 15 residues long. The V gene end was trimmed by 0 bases and the J gene end by 2 bases; junction bases not matched to a gene: 4. In germline, CDR1 is LGHNA, CDR2 YNFKEQ. Worth noting for this clone: Its antigen is not identified.

60 Vbeta and 13 Jbeta primers were used in PCR. TCRdb keeps only in-frame clones here, not all; method: immunoSEQ multiplex PCR. The sample shows approximately 130,000 clones, 70% to 75% of them seen only once. Sequencing input: PBMCs. This chain uses TRBV4-2 with TRBJ2-7, with 7 bases identical to TRBD1. This clonotype originated in a man aged 25-40 years in good health and CMV-seronegative. CDR3 in DNA: TGTGCCAGCAGCCAAGAAGAGGGGGCGGCCTACGAGCAGTACTTC. This gives the protein CASSQEEGAAYEQYF.